The T cell receptor beta chain described here comes from a study of cytomegalovirus exposure and HLA in healthy donors. Across the study: Earlier work reported approximately 100 million unique TCR beta sequences from 150 million to 200 million T cells.

This CDR3 contains 14 residues. Germline values: CDR1 SGDLS, CDR2 YYNGEE. V dropped 3 bases and J dropped 7; count of bases not matched to a gene: 2. In its sample, this clone was seen once. Its matching antigen is unknown. Vbeta (60) and Jbeta (13) primers were used in the PCR. Measured with immunoSEQ multiplex PCR; TCRdb has only the in-frame clones, and not every one. The table shows around 130,000 clones, with about 73% occurring only once. Findings and limits, study-wide: Accurate HLA-A and HLA-B prediction from TCR beta sequences was reported for most subjects.

The sequence was obtained from a woman between 40 and 55 years old in good health and CMV-seropositive. The chain employs TRBV9 and TRBJ1-6, with TRBD1 identical over 9 bases. Material: PBMCs. The CDR3 DNA reads TGTGCCAGCAGCGGTGGGACAGGGAATTCACCCCTCCACTTT. Its protein product is CASSGGTGNSPLHF.